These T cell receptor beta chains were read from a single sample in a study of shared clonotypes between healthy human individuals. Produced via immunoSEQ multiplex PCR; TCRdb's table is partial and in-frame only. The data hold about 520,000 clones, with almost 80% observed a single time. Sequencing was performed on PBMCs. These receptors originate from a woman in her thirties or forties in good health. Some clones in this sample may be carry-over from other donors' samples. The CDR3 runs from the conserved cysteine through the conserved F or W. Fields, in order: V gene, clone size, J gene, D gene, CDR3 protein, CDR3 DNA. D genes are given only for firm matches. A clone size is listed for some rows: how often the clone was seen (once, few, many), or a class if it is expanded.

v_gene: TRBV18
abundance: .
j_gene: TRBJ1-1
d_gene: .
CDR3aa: CASSPREADLNTEAFF
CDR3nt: TGTGCCAGCTCACCCCGGGAAGCAGATTTGAACACTGAAGCTTTCTTT

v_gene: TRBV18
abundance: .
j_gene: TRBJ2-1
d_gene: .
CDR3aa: CASSPGGSRTNEQFF
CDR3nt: TGTGCCAGCTCACCGGGAGGATCACGGACCAATGAGCAGTTCTTC

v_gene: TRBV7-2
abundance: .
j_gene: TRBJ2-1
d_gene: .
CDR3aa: CASSLLRGELGVFF
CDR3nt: TGTGCCAGCAGCTTACTGAGGGGAGAACTAGGCGTGTTCTTC

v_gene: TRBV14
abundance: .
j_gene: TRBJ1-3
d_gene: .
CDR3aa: CASSQDLPRASGNTIYF
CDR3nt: TGTGCCAGCAGCCAAGATCTACCGAGGGCCTCTGGAAACACCATATATTTT

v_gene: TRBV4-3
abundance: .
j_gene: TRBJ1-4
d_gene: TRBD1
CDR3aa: CASSQDRGGGFGEKLFF
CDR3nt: TGCGCCAGCAGCCAAGATCGGGGAGGGGGCTTTGGTGAAAAACTGTTTTTT

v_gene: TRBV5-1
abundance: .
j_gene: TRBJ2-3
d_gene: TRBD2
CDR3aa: CASSLGTSGSTDTQYF
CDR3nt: TGCGCCAGCAGCTTGGGAACTAGCGGGAGCACAGATACGCAGTATTTT

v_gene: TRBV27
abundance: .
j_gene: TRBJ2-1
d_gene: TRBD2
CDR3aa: CASSPRRLAGSYNEQFF
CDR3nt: TGTGCCAGCAGTCCCCGCCGACTAGCCGGCTCCTACAATGAGCAGTTCTTC

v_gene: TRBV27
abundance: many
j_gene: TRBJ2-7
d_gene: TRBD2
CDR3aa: CASSLFGGYEQYF
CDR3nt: TGTGCCAGCAGTTTGTTCGGGGGGTACGAGCAGTACTTC

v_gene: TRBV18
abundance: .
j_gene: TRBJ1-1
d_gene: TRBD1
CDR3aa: CASSERQGLDTEAFF
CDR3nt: TGTGCCAGCTCAGAAAGACAGGGGCTGGACACTGAAGCTTTCTTT

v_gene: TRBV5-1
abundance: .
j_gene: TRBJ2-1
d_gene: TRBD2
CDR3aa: CASSLDSGRPYNEQFF
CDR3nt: TGCGCCAGCAGCTTGGATAGCGGGAGACCCTACAATGAGCAGTTCTTC

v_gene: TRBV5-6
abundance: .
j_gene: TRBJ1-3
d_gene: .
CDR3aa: CASSPTGGTGNTIYF
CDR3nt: TGTGCCAGCAGCCCCACGGGAGGAACTGGAAACACCATATATTTT

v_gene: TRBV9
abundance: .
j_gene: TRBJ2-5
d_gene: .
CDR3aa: CASSVAVAEETQYF
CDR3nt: TGTGCCAGCAGCGTAGCGGTAGCTGAAGAGACCCAGTACTTC

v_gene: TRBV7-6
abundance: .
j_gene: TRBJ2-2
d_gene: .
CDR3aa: CASSPPNPSNTGELFF
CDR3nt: TGTGCCAGCAGCCCCCCCAACCCCTCGAACACCGGGGAGCTGTTTTTT

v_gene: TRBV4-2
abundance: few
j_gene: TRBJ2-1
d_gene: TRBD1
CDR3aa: CASSQGGQGDHEQFF
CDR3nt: TGTGCCAGCAGCCAAGGGGGACAGGGCGACCATGAGCAGTTCTTC

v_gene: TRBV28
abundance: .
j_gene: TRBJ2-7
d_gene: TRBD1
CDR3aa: CASTTGFQIIYEQYF
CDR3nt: TGTGCCAGCACGACAGGGTTCCAGATCATCTACGAGCAGTACTTC

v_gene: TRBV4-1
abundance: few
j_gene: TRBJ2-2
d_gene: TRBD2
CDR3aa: CASSPQERGIGGELFF
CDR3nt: TGCGCCAGCAGCCCCCAAGAGCGGGGTATCGGCGGGGAGCTGTTTTTT

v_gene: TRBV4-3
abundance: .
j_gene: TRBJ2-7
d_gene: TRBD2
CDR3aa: CASSHELAGGPYEQYF
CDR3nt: TGCGCCAGCAGCCATGAACTAGCGGGAGGACCTTACGAGCAGTACTTC

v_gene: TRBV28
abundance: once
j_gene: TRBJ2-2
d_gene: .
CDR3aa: CASSWASALFF
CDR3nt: TGTGCCAGCAGTTGGGCGTCCGCGCTGTTTTTT

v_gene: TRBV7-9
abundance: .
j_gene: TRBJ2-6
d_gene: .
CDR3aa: CASSKQGSGANVLTF
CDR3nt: TGTGCCAGCAGCAAGCAGGGTTCTGGGGCCAACGTCCTGACTTTC

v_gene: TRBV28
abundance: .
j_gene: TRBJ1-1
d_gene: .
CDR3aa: CASSLWGREAFF
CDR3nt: TGTGCCAGCAGTTTATGGGGTCGGGAAGCTTTCTTT

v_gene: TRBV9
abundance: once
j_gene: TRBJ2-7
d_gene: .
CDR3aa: CASSPHGGSYEQYF
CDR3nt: TGTGCCAGCAGCCCACACGGGGGCTCCTACGAGCAGTACTTC

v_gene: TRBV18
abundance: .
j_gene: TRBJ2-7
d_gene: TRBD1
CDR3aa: CASSPPGTGSFEQYF
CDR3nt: TGTGCCAGCTCACCACCCGGGACAGGGTCCTTCGAGCAGTACTTC

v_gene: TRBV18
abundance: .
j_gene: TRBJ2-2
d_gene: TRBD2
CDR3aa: CASSPRLAGGSTGELFF
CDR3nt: TGTGCCAGCTCACCACGCCTAGCGGGAGGGTCCACCGGGGAGCTGTTTTTT

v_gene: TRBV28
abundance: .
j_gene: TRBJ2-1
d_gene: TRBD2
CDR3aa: CASSPSGITYNEQFF
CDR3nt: TGTGCCAGCAGTCCTAGCGGAATAACCTACAATGAGCAGTTCTTC

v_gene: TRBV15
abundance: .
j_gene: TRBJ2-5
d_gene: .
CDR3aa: CATSRGDRGTGGETQYF
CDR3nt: TGTGCCACCAGCAGAGGGGACAGAGGGACGGGAGGGGAGACCCAGTACTTC

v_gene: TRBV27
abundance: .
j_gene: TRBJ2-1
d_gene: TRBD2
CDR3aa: CAVSASGRVYNEQFF
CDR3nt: TGTGCCGTCAGTGCTAGCGGGAGGGTATACAATGAGCAGTTCTTC

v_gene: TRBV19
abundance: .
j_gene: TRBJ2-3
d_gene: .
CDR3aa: CASSIGQDTDTQYF
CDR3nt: TGTGCCAGTAGTATCGGTCAGGACACAGATACGCAGTATTTT

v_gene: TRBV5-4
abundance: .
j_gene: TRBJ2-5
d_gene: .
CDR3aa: CASSLIGQQETQYF
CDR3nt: TGTGCCAGCAGCTTGATAGGACAGCAAGAGACCCAGTACTTC

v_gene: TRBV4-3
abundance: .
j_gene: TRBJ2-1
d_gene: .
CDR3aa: CASSQDRDPYNEQFF
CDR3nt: TGCGCCAGCAGCCAAGACAGGGATCCCTACAATGAGCAGTTCTTC

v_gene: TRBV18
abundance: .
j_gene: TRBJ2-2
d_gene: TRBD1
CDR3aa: CASSPISTGVTGELFF
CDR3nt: TGTGCCAGCTCACCGATATCCACAGGGGTCACCGGGGAGCTGTTTTTT

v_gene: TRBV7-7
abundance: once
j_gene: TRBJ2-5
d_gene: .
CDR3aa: CASSTQGKAGETQYF
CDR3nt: TGTGCTAGCAGTACGCAGGGAAAAGCGGGAGAGACCCAGTACTTC

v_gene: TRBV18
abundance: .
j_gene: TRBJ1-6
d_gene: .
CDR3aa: CASSPGGWGDNSPLHF
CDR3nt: TGTGCCAGCTCACCGGGGGGTTGGGGGGATAATTCACCCCTCCACTTT

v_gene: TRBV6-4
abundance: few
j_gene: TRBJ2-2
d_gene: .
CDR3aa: CASSSGNTGELFF
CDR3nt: TGTGCCAGCAGTAGCGGGAACACCGGGGAGCTGTTTTTT

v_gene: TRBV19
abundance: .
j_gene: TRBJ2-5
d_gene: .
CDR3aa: CASSMTGARGTQYF
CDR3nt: TGTGCCAGTAGTATGACGGGAGCCCGAGGGACCCAGTACTTC

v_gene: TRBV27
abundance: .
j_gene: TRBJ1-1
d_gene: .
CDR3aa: CASRISPYRETTEAFF
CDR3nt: TGTGCCAGCAGAATCTCCCCTTACAGGGAGACCACTGAAGCTTTCTTT

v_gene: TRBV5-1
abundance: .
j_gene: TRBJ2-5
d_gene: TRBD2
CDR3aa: CASSGSLAGVETQYF
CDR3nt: TGCGCCAGCAGCGGATCACTAGCGGGAGTCGAGACCCAGTACTTC

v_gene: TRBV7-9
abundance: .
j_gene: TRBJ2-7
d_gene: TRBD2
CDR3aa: CASSLLTSGSIYEQYF
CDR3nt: TGTGCCAGCAGCTTGCTGACTAGCGGGAGCATCTACGAGCAGTACTTC

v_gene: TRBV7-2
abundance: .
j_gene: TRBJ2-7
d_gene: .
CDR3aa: CASSKFSAYEQYF
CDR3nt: TGTGCCAGCAGCAAATTTTCTGCCTACGAGCAGTACTTC

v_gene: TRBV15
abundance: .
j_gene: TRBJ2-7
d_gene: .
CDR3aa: CATTPSPFQGYEQYF
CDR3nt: TGTGCCACCACCCCCAGCCCCTTTCAGGGCTACGAGCAGTACTTC

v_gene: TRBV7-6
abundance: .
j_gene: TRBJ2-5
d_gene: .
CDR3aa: CASSPLGPGETQYF
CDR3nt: TGTGCCAGCAGCCCCTTGGGCCCGGGCGAGACCCAGTACTTC

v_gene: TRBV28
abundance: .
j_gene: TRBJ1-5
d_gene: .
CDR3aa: CASCKGSSGNQPQHF
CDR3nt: TGTGCCAGCTGCAAAGGGAGTTCTGGCAATCAGCCCCAGCATTTT

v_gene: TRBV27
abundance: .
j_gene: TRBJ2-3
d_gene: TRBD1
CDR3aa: CASSEGQGIFLITDTQYF
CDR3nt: TGTGCCAGCAGTGAAGGACAGGGGATATTCCTCATCACAGATACGCAGTATTTT

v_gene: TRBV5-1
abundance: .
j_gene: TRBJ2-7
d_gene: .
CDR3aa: CASSLVPDRRSYEQYF
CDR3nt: TGCGCCAGCAGCTTGGTGCCCGACAGGCGCTCCTACGAGCAGTACTTC

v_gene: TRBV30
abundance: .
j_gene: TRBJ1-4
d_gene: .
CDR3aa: CAWGPPSEWDEKLFF
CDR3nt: TGTGCCTGGGGACCCCCGTCTGAGTGGGATGAAAAACTGTTTTTT

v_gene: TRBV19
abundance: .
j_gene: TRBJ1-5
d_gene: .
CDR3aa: CASSMVNQPQHF
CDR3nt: TGTGCCAGTAGTATGGTTAATCAGCCCCAGCATTTT

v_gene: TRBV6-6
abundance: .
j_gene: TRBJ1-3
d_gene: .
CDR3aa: CASSYTRTRNTIYF
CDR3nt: TGTGCCAGCAGTTATACCAGGACCCGAAACACCATATATTTT

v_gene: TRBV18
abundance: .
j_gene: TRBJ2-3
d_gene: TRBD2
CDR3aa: CAIPSDEAGATDTQYF
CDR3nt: TGTGCCATCCCCTCGGACGAAGCGGGAGCTACAGATACGCAGTATTTT

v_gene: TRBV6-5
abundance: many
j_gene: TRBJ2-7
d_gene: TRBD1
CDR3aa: CASSPTGGLYEQYF
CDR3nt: TGTGCCAGCAGTCCGACAGGGGGGCTCTACGAGCAGTACTTC

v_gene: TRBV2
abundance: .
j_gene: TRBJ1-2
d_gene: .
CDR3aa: CASSEARAGGVPSRDYGYTF
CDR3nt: TGTGCCAGCAGTGAAGCGCGGGCGGGGGGCGTTCCGTCCCGGGACTATGGCTACACCTTC

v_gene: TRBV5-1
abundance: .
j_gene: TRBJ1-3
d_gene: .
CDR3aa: CASSLEASHSGNTIYF
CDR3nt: TGCGCCAGCAGCTTGGAGGCCAGTCACTCTGGAAACACCATATATTTT

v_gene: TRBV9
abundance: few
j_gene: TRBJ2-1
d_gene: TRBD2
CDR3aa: CASSVVTSGYNEQFF
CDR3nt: TGTGCCAGCAGCGTAGTCACTAGCGGCTACAATGAGCAGTTCTTC

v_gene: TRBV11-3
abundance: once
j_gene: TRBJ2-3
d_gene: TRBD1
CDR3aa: CASSLRQGADTQYF
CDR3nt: TGTGCCAGCAGCTTACGACAGGGGGCAGATACGCAGTATTTT

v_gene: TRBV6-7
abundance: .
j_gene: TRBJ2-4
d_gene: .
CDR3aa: CASSYSVGDRNIQYF
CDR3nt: TGTGCCAGCAGTTACTCGGTGGGGGATCGGAACATTCAGTACTTC